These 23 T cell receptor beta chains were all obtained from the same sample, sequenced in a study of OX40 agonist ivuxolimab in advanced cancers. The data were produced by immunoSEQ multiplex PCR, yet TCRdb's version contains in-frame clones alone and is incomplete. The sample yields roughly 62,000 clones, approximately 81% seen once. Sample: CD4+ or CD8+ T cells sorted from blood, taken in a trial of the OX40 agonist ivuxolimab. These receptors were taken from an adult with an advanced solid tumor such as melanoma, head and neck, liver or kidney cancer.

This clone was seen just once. The DNA of the CDR3 is TGTGCCAGCAGCCCCCGGTCTGTGGGAGCTAGCACAGATACGCAGTATTTT. This gives the protein CASSPRSVGASTDTQYF. J is TRBJ2-3 and V is TRBV7-8; possible D gene TRBD2, 5 bases. With 5 bases removed from V and 0 bases from J, the gap between germline ends came to 18 bases. The CDR3 loop spans 17 amino acids. Germline loops: CDR1 SGHVS, CDR2 FQNEAQ.

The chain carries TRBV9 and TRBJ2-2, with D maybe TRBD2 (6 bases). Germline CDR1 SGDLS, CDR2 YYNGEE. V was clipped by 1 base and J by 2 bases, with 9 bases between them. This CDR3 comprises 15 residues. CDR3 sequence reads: CASSVTAGNTGELFF. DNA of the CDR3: TGTGCCAGCAGCGTAACTGCGGGAAACACCGGGGAGCTGTTTTTT.

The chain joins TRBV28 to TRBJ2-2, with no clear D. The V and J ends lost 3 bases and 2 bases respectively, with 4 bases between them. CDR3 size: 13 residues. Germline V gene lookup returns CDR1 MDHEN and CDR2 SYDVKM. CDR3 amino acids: CASSFRNTGELFF. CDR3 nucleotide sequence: TGTGCCAGCAGTTTTCGTAACACCGGGGAGCTGTTTTTT.

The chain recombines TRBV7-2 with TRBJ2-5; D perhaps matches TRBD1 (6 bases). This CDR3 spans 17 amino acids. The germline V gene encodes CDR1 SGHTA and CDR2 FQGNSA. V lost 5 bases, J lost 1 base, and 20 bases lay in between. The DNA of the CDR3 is TGTGCCAGCAGCCCATATACCGGGACACCTTTCCAAGAGACCCAGTACTTC. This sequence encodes CASSPYTGTPFQETQYF. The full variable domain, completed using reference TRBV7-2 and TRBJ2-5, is GAGVSQSPSNKVTEKGKDVELRCDPISGHTALYWYRQSLGQGLEFLIYFQGNSAPDKSGLPSDRFSAERTGGSVSTLTIQRTQQEDSAVYLCASSPYTGTPFQETQYFGPGTRLLVL.

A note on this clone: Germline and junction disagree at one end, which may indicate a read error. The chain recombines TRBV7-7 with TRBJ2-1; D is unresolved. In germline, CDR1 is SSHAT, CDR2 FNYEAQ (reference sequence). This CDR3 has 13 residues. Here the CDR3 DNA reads TGTGCTAGCAGCTTAATCAAATTCGGTGAGCAGTTCTTC. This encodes CASSLIKFGEQFF.

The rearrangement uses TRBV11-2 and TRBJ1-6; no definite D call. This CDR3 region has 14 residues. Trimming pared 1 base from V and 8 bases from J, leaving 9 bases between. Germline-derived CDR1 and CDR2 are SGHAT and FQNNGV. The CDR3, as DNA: TGTGCCAGCAGCTTAGTCTACGGAGATTCACCCCTCCACTTT. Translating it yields CASSLVYGDSPLHF.

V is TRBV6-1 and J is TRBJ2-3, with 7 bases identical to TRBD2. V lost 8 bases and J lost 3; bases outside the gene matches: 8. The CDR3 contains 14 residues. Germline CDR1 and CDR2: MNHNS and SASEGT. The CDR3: CASRLGRDTDTQYF. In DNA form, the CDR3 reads TGTGCCAGCCGGCTGGGGAGGGATACAGATACGCAGTATTTT.

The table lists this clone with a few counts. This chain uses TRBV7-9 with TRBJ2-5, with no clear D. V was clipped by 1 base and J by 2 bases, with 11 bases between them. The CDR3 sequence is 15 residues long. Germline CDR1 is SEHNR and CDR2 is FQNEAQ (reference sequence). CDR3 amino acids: CASSLVGQIQETQYF. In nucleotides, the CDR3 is TGTGCCAGCAGCTTAGTTGGGCAGATACAAGAGACCCAGTACTTC.

CDR3 region: CASIGHPGANVLTF. CDR3 nucleotides: TGTGCCAGTATTGGTCATCCTGGGGCCAACGTCCTGACTTTC. The chain couples TRBV19 to TRBJ2-6; D remains ambiguous. The CDR3 covers 14 residues. CDR1 LNHDA and CDR2 SQIVND come from the germline V gene (reference sequence). The germline V and J ends were trimmed by 7 bases and 2 bases, with 9 bases remaining between them.

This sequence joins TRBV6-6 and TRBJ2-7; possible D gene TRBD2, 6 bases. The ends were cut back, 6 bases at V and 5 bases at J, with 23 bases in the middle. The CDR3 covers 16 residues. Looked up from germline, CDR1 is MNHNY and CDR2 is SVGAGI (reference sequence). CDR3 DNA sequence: TGTGCCAGCAGCCCTAACCCGGGACTTTTTATCCACGAGCAGTACTTC. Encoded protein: CASSPNPGLFIHEQYF.

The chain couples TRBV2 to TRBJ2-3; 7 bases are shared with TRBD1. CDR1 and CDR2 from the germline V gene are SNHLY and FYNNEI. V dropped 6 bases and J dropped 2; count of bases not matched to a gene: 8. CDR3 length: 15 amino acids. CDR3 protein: CASRTGTDSTDTQYF. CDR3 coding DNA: TGTGCCAGCAGGACGGGGACAGACTCCACAGATACGCAGTATTTT.

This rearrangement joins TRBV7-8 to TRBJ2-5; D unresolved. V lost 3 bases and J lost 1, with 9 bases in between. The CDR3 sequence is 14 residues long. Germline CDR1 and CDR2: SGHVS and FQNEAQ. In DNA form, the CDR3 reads TGTGCCAGCAGCTTGTGGGGTGCCCAAGAGACCCAGTACTTC. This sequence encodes CASSLWGAQETQYF.

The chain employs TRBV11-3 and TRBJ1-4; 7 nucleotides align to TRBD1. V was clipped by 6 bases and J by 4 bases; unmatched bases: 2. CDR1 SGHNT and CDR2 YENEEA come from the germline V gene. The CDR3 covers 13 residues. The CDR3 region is CASRGQNNEKLFF. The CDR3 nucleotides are TGTGCCAGCAGGGGACAGAATAATGAAAAACTGTTTTTT.

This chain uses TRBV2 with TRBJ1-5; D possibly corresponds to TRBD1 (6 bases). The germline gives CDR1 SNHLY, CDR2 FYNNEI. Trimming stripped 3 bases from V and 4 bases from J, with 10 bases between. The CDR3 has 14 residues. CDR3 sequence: CASSDDRYNQPQHF. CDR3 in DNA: TGTGCCAGCAGTGACGACAGGTATAATCAGCCCCAGCATTTT.

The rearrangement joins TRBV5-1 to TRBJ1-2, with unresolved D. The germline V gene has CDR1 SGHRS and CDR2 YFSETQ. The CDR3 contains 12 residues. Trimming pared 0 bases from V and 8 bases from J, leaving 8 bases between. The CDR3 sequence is CASSLEGGGYTF. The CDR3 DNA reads TGCGCCAGCAGCTTGGAGGGCGGGGGCTACACCTTC.

The CDR3 protein is CASSLGLDQPQHF. DNA for the CDR3: TGTGCCAGCAGCCTCGGTCTCGATCAGCCCCAGCATTTT. The rearrangement uses TRBV7-9 and TRBJ1-5, with D uncertain. The germline gives CDR1 SEHNR, CDR2 FQNEAQ (reference sequence). This CDR3 region has 13 residues. Trimming took 5 bases from V and 5 from J, leaving 10 bases between them. Full variable domain (missing parts from reference TRBV7-9 and TRBJ1-5): DTGVSQNPRHKITKRGQNVTFRCDPISEHNRLYWYRQTLGQGPEFLTYFQNEAQLEKSRLLSDRFSAERPKGSFSTLEIQRTEQGDSAMYLCASSLGLDQPQHFGDGTRLSIL.

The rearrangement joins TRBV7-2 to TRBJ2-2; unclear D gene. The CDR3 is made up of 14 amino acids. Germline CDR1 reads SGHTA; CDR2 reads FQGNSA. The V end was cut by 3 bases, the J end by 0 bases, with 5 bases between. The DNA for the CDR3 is TGTGCCAGCAGCTTTAGTTCGAACACCGGGGAGCTGTTTTTT. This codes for CASSFSSNTGELFF. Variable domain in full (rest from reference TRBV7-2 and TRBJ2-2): GAGVSQSPSNKVTEKGKDVELRCDPISGHTALYWYRQSLGQGLEFLIYFQGNSAPDKSGLPSDRFSAERTGGSVSTLTIQRTQQEDSAVYLCASSFSSNTGELFFGEGSRLTVL.

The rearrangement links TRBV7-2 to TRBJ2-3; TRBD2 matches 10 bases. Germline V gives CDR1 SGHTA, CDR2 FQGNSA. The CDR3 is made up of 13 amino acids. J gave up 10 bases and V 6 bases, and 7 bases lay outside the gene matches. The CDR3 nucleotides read TGTGCCAGCAGGACGGGGACTAGCGAACCGCAGTATTTT. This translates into CASRTGTSEPQYF.

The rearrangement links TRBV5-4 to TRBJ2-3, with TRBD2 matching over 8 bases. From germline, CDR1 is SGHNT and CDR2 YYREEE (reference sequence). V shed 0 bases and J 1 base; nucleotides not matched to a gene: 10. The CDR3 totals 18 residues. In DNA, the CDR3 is TGTGCCAGCAGCTTGGGTGCAGCGGGAGATGTAGGCACAGATACGCAGTATTTT. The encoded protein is CASSLGAAGDVGTDTQYF.

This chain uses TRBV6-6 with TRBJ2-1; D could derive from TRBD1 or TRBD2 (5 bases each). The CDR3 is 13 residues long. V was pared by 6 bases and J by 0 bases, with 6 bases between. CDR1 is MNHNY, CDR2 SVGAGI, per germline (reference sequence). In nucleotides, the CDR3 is TGTGCCAGCAGAGGGACCTCCTACAATGAGCAGTTCTTC. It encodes CASRGTSYNEQFF.

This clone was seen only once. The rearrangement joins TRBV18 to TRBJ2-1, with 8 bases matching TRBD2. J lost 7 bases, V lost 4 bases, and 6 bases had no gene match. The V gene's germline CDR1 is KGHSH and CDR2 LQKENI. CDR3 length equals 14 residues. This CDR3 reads CASSLAGTDNEQFF. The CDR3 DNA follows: TGTGCCAGCTCACTAGCGGGAACGGATAATGAGCAGTTCTTC.

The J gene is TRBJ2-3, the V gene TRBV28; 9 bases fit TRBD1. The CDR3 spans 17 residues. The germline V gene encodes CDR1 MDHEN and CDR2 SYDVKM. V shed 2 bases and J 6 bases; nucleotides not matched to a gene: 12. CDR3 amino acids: CASSLLPGGQGSDTQYF. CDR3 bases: TGTGCCAGCAGTTTACTACCCGGGGGACAGGGTTCCGATACGCAGTATTTT.

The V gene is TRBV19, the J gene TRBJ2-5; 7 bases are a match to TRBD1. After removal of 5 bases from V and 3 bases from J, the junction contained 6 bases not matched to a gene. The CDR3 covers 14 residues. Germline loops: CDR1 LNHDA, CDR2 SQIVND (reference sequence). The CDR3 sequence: CASSFTGTEETQYF. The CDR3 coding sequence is TGTGCCAGTAGTTTCACCGGGACAGAAGAGACCCAGTACTTC.